Following are 23 T cell receptor beta chains from one sample sequenced in a study of blood T cell repertoires in COVID-19. Clones were sequenced by immunoSEQ multiplex PCR, and TCRdb holds only the in-frame ones, with some missing. The table includes roughly 180,000 clones, around 85% detected once. Input material: peripheral blood. The receptors here all came from a woman between 55 and 75 years old with acute or convalescent COVID-19.

The chain employs TRBV3-1 (or the pseudogene TRBV3-2) and TRBJ2-1, with D unresolved. The V end was cut by 0 bases, the J end by 8 bases, with 14 bases between. The CDR3 is made up of 15 amino acids. The V gene's germline CDR1 is LGHDT and CDR2 YNNKEL (reference sequence). CDR3 coding DNA: TGTGCCAGCAGCCAAGAGCTAGTTCCCCCCGATGAGCAGTTCTTC. It yields the protein CASSQELVPPDEQFF.

V and J are TRBV7-3 and TRBJ2-1; 12 nucleotides line up with TRBD2. CDR1 is SGHTA and CDR2 is FQGTGA in the germline V gene. V gave up 4 bases and J gave up 5 bases; unmatched junction bases: 9. The CDR3 is 17 amino acids. The DNA for the CDR3 is TGTGCCAGCAGCTGGATTGAGACTAGCGGGAGTAACAATGAGCAGTTCTTC. It is translated as CASSWIETSGSNNEQFF.

This sequence joins TRBV7-3 and TRBJ2-1; the match to TRBD2 covers 7 bases. The CDR3 is made up of 16 amino acids. CDR1 is SGHTA, CDR2 FQGTGA, per germline. The ends lost 5 bases at V and 6 bases at J; junction bases unmatched: 13. The CDR3 DNA follows: TGTGCCAGCAGCCTAGCTGGAGCGGGGACTCTCAATGAGCAGTTCTTC. Translated: CASSLAGAGTLNEQFF.

The rearrangement joins TRBV12-3 or TRBV12-4 to TRBJ1-1; D unclear. The CDR3 has 13 residues. V lost 2 bases, J lost 3 bases, and 7 bases lay in between. This chain's CDR3 is CASSLMSDTEAFF. The CDR3 bases are TGTGCCAGCAGTTTAATGTCGGACACTGAAGCTTTCTTT.

V usage is TRBV11-3 and J usage is TRBJ2-3, with D unclear. Germline lookup yields CDR1 SGHNT and CDR2 YENEEA. V was trimmed by 1 base and J by 2 bases, leaving 16 bases between them. The CDR3 runs to 17 residues. The CDR3 DNA sequence: TGTGCCAGCAGCTTAGCGGTTCGCGCAGGCTCCACAGATACGCAGTATTTT. It is translated as CASSLAVRAGSTDTQYF.

This chain links TRBV11-2 with TRBJ2-7; 9 nucleotides align to TRBD1. The CDR3 totals 16 residues. The junction had 9 bases not matched to a gene; V was cut back by 5 bases and J by 1 base. CDR1 is SGHAT and CDR2 is FQNNGV in the germline V gene. Written as DNA, the CDR3 is TGTGCCAGCAGCCTTTTACCGGGACAGGGATCCTACGAGCAGTACGTC. Protein: CASSLLPGQGSYEQYV.

The chain recombines TRBV7-9 with TRBJ1-2; the match to TRBD1 covers 11 bases. Per the germline V gene, CDR1 is SEHNR and CDR2 is FQNEAQ (reference sequence). The CDR3 loop spans 16 amino acids. Trimming at V came to 2 bases and at J to 6 bases, leaving 8 bases not matched to a gene. The CDR3 reads CASSLRRTGGEDGYTF. As DNA, the CDR3 is TGTGCCAGCAGCTTAAGACGGACAGGGGGCGAAGATGGCTACACCTTC.

The chain combines TRBV28 with TRBJ2-1; D possibly corresponds to TRBD2 (6 bases). Germline assignment: CDR1 MDHEN and CDR2 SYDVKM. Trimming took off 6 bases at V and 10 bases at J, with 19 bases between the two ends. This CDR3 spans 14 amino acids. In nucleotides, the CDR3 is TGTGCCAGCAGAAGAAATGGGAGGTCAGGAGAGCAGTTCTTC. It specifies CASRRNGRSGEQFF.

J is TRBJ2-7 and V is TRBV24-1, with 7 bases aligning to TRBD1. CDR3 length equals 14 residues. Germline CDR1 KGHDR, CDR2 SFDVKD. V gave up 4 bases and J gave up 6 bases; unmatched junction bases: 8. Written as DNA, the CDR3 is TGTGCCACCAGTGACTCACAGGGGACAGTCGAGCAGTACTTC. Translated, it gives CATSDSQGTVEQYF.

The chain uses TRBV15 and TRBJ2-2; weak D call: TRBD2 (5 bases). V was clipped by 1 base and J by 5 bases, with 11 bases between them. CDR1 LNHNV and CDR2 YYDKDF come from the germline V gene (reference sequence). CDR3 size: 15 residues. CDR3 coding DNA: TGTGCCACCAGCAGAGTGAACACTAGGACCGGGGAGCTGTTTTTT. It translates to CATSRVNTRTGELFF.

This clone appeared a few times. The genes are TRBV24-1 and TRBJ1-2; 10 nucleotides line up with TRBD1. The germline V gene encodes CDR1 KGHDR and CDR2 SFDVKD. This CDR3 is 15 amino acids long. With V trimmed by 4 bases and J by 7 bases, 8 bases remained unmatched. CDR3 in DNA: TGTGCCACCAGTGACCCCGGGACAGGGGAGTTTGGCTACACCTTC. Translation gives CATSDPGTGEFGYTF.

The chain joins TRBV27 to TRBJ2-1; 12 bases are a match to TRBD2. This CDR3 contains 17 residues. With V trimmed by 6 bases and J by 0 bases, 6 bases remained unmatched. Germline V gene sequence: CDR1 MNHEY, CDR2 SMNVEV (reference sequence). CDR3 nucleotide sequence: TGTGCCAGCAGGGGACTAGCGGGCTTGAGCTCCTACAATGAGCAGTTCTTC. This gives the protein CASRGLAGLSSYNEQFF.

The gene calls are TRBV18 and TRBJ2-3; a possible D gene is TRBD2 (6 bases). The CDR3 contains 17 residues. Germline V lookup: CDR1 KGHSH, CDR2 LQKENI. Trimming stripped 4 bases from V and 1 base from J, with 18 bases between. The CDR3 DNA sequence: TGTGCCAGCTCACACTTAAACACCGGGAGCCGCACAGATACGCAGTATTTT. Protein product: CASSHLNTGSRTDTQYF. The whole variable domain, filled in from reference TRBV18 and TRBJ2-3, reads NAGVMQNPRHLVRRRGQEARLRCSPMKGHSHVYWYRQLPEEGLKFMVYLQKENIIDESGMPKERFSAEFPKEGPSILRIQQVVRGDSAAYFCASSHLNTGSRTDTQYFGPGTRLTVL.

The rearrangement joins TRBV28 to TRBJ1-2; TRBD1 is a possible D gene (6 bases). V was trimmed by 10 bases and J by 8 bases, leaving 20 bases between them. The CDR3 length is 13 residues. In germline, CDR1 is MDHEN, CDR2 SYDVKM. The CDR3 loop is CATGLSRGEGYTF. CDR3 nucleotide sequence: TGTGCCACGGGTTTGAGCAGGGGAGAGGGCTACACCTTC.

In this sample, this clone turned up once. This chain uses TRBV29-1 with TRBJ2-2; 9 nucleotides match TRBD1. Germline V gene lookup returns CDR1 SQVTM and CDR2 ANQGSEA. CDR3 length: 13 amino acids. With 4 bases clipped from V and 6 bases from J, the junction kept 3 bases outside the gene matches. The DNA of the CDR3 is TGCAGCGTTGGGGGACAGGGTCCCGGGGAGCTGTTTTTT. Translation gives CSVGGQGPGELFF.

The rearrangement joins TRBV2 to TRBJ2-3; D not resolved. Germline V gene sequence: CDR1 SNHLY, CDR2 FYNNEI. This CDR3 is built from 13 residues. Trimming cost V 10 bases and J 4 bases, with 15 bases left between them. CDR3 amino acids: CATRRLSPDTQYF. The CDR3 DNA is TGTGCCACCCGGCGGCTTTCCCCAGATACGCAGTATTTT.

This clone showed up just once. One end of the junction is discordant with germline, which a read error may explain. The chain joins TRBV18 to TRBJ1-2, with 8 bases that match TRBD1. Per the germline V gene, CDR1 is KGHSH and CDR2 is LQKENI. The CDR3 sequence is 12 residues long. This CDR3 reads CASSPVSGQVFF. For the CDR3, the DNA is TGTGCCAGCTCACCGGTTTCGGGACAGGTTTTCTTC.

The rearrangement joins TRBV2 to TRBJ1-2; TRBD1 matches 8 bases. Germline CDR1 reads SNHLY; CDR2 reads FYNNEI. The J segment lost 3 bases and the V segment lost 6 bases, leaving 3 bases of the junction unmatched. The CDR3 has 13 residues. The CDR3 nucleotides read TGTGCCAGCAGAACGGACAGGGACTATGGCTACACCTTC. Its translation: CASRTDRDYGYTF.

This chain links TRBV28 with TRBJ1-6; no firm D call. Germline lookup yields CDR1 MDHEN and CDR2 SYDVKM. V dropped 7 bases and J dropped 9 bases, with 10 bases sitting between them. The CDR3 runs 12 residues. The CDR3 sequence is CASTPRGSPLHF. The CDR3, as DNA: TGTGCCAGCACCCCCCGCGGTTCACCCCTCCACTTT.

This clone was counted a single time. This sequence joins TRBV19 and TRBJ2-2, with 10 bases identical to TRBD2. Germline CDR1 is LNHDA and CDR2 is SQIVND (reference sequence). V lost 3 bases to trimming and J lost 4 bases; unmatched junction nucleotides: 8. The CDR3 has 17 residues. In nucleotides, the CDR3 is TGTGCCAGTAGTATTGCTAGCGGGAGATTGGGCACCGGGGAGCTGTTTTTT. As protein: CASSIASGRLGTGELFF. The whole variable domain, remainder taken from reference TRBV19 and TRBJ2-2, is DGGITQSPKYLFRKEGQNVTLSCEQNLNHDAMYWYRQDPGQGLRLIYYSQIVNDFQKGDIAEGYSVSREKKESFPLTVTSAQKNPTAFYLCASSIASGRLGTGELFFGEGSRLTVL.

This clone was seen only once. The J gene is TRBJ1-4, the V gene TRBV5-6; 11 positions agree with TRBD1. CDR3 length: 16 residues. The germline CDR1 and CDR2 sequences are SGHDT and YYEEEE. Trimming at V came to 4 bases and at J to 8 bases, leaving 10 bases not matched to a gene. This CDR3 reads CASSPLGGTGGEKLFF. In DNA, the CDR3 is TGTGCCAGCAGCCCTCTGGGCGGGACAGGGGGAGAAAAACTGTTTTTT.

This clone was observed a single time. The genes are TRBV5-5 and TRBJ2-1, with 11 bases aligning to TRBD2. V dropped 0 bases and J dropped 6; count of bases not matched to a gene: 11. This CDR3 contains 18 residues. Looked up from germline, CDR1 is SGHKS and CDR2 is YYEKEE (reference sequence). The CDR3 DNA reads TGTGCCAGCAGCTTGGCCTTAGCTAGCGGGGGGTTTTTCAATGAGCAGTTCTTC. Its protein product is CASSLALASGGFFNEQFF.

The chain has TRBV6-5 and TRBJ1-3; weak D call: TRBD1 (5 bases). CDR3 size: 14 residues. V gave up 2 bases and J gave up 3 bases, with 8 bases separating them. Germline V gene sequence: CDR1 MNHEY, CDR2 SVGAGI. In DNA form, the CDR3 reads TGTGCCAGCAGTTACCTCCAGGGTGGAAACACCATATATTTT. Residues: CASSYLQGGNTIYF.